The clone carrying this TCR beta chain was seen a few times. As yet, its antigen is unknown. J gave up 1 base and V 7 bases, and 6 bases lay outside the gene matches. The CDR3 has 13 amino acids. From germline, CDR1 is SQVTM and CDR2 ANQGSEA. The data stem from a study of shared clonotypes between healthy human individuals. Study overall: Serving as donors were two women and a few men, whose ages spanned 18 to 49. Findings of the study overall: Tissue TCR repertoires likely differ from these blood-only repertoires. Clonotype sharing among the donors was expected to vary with sequencing depth.

Ten immunoSEQ deep assay plates served to sequence unsorted PBMC DNA. The protocol was immunoSEQ multiplex PCR, while the TCRdb copy is restricted to in-frame clones and leaves out a portion. The sample holds about 470,000 clones; roughly three quarters are singletons and the top ten take 13%. This receptor was identified in a woman in her 40s in good health. Some clones in this sample may be carry-over from other donors' samples. This sequence joins TRBV29-1 and TRBJ1-1; TRBD1 agrees at 7 bases. The specimen was PBMCs. The CDR3 coding sequence is TGCAGCGCTTGGGACAGAGAGAACACTGAAGCTTTCTTT. It translates to CSAWDRENTEAFF.